This TCR beta chain is drawn from a study of blood T cells in healthy people across ages. The CDR3 has 15 residues. Trimming cost V 3 bases and J 5 bases, with 17 bases left between them. For the second PCR, which ran for 7 to 11 cycles, a sample-barcoded 5' primer and a J-beta primer mix were used. Any given sample supplied a minimum of 3 million CDR3-containing paired-end reads. One entry per CDR3 protein results from TCRdb running MiXCR on the 5' RACE reads. Of around 990,000 distinct CDR3 sequences listed, less than 25% are singletons. These data are also associated with another study on T cells of mothers and their children.

The chain joins TRBV12-3 or TRBV12-4 to TRBJ2-7; D is unresolved. Sequenced sample: blood. The TCR comes from a girl aged 2 to 9 in good health. CDR3 nucleotide sequence: TGTGCCAGCAGTTTTAATGGGCTTCAGTTCAACGAGCAGTACTTC. As protein: CASSFNGLQFNEQYF.